The TCR beta chain under discussion was sequenced for a study of molecular identifiers for immune sequencing clone quantification. Study background: RNA, taken in replicates from approximately 20,000 or 100,000 naive CD8 cells, was split five ways, with four sequenced. Study-level results: Spiked Jurkat TCR RNA originating from one cell could reportedly be identified amid approximately 950,000 naive cells.

Listed TCR primers, together with previously described methods, were used for the bulk TCR libraries. MiXCR, applied by TCRdb to the PCR reads, yields one record per CDR3 protein. The table records 45,000 to 65,000 distinct CDR3 sequences, about 25% of them present only once. A CD8+CD4-CCR7+CD45RA+ phenotype served as the sorting definition for naive CD8 T cells. This clonotype was seen many times. What it recognizes is unknown. V trimming: 6 bases; J trimming: 6 bases; junction bases outside the gene matches: 16. The CDR3 has 17 amino acids. Per the germline V gene, CDR1 is MNHNY and CDR2 is SVGAGI (reference sequence).

The receptor's source is a human donor in good health. Some libraries in this study had Jurkat cell RNA spiked in. Sequencing was performed on naive CD8+ T cells from blood, with Jurkat cell RNA spiked in. The sample's subset: FACS-sorted CD8+CD4-CCR7+CD45RA+ naive T cells. This rearrangement joins TRBV6-6 to TRBJ1-5, with TRBD1 matching 8 bases. CDR3: CASSPDRGVSTAQPQHF. The CDR3 DNA reads TGTGCCAGCAGCCCTGACAGGGGCGTATCGACAGCTCAGCCCCAGCATTTT.